Listed below are T cell receptor beta chains from one sample, sequenced in a study of T cell responses to AZD1222 COVID-19 vaccine. The data were produced by immunoSEQ multiplex PCR, yet TCRdb's version contains in-frame clones alone and is incomplete. This sample has more than 140,000 clones, with 70% to 90% found just once. Sequenced material: peripheral blood, taken on day 0 of AZD1222 vaccination. The receptors were gathered from an adult in good health. Each CDR3 is given with its conserved first and last residue.

V	J	CDR3
TRBV7-2	TRBJ1-6	CASSLVFQGGSPLHF
TRBV18	TRBJ1-2	CASSPSDYYGYTF
TRBV19	TRBJ1-1	CASSRTGRVNTEAFF
TRBV27	TRBJ1-4	CASSLHGGGTNEKLFF
TRBV5-1	TRBJ2-7	CASRDSGEQYF
TRBV7-2	TRBJ1-2	CASSLYVTGGHYGYTF
TRBV6-5	TRBJ1-1	CASALGTAMNTEAFF
TRBV7-8	TRBJ1-1	CASSPGTEAFF
TRBV6-5	TRBJ2-1	CASSYGTSGGQEQFF
TRBV4-3	TRBJ2-7	CASSPRQGTYEQYF
TRBV10-3	TRBJ2-7	CAISDPGPQRGEQYF
TRBV11-3	TRBJ2-1	CASSLGWRESADNEQFF
TRBV6-5	TRBJ2-7	CASSSDGPTYEQYF
TRBV25-1	TRBJ1-5	CASSGSRGNQPQHF
TRBV6-5	TRBJ2-1	CASSYGTYNEQFF
TRBV19	TRBJ2-7	CASSTRPGAYEQYF
TRBV19	TRBJ1-5	CASSRTGGGNQPQHF
TRBV6-5	TRBJ2-5	CASSNGQSQYF
TRBV5-5	TRBJ1-4	CASSLLPDPGGEKLFF
TRBV13	TRBJ1-1	CASSAGGTEAFF
TRBV18	TRBJ1-1	CASSPRDSDTEAFF
TRBV7-2	TRBJ1-6	CASSSTTGTPNSPLHF
TRBV5-6	TRBJ2-1	CASSWTGTGKYNEQFF
TRBV7-9	TRBJ1-6	CASSLIQGNSPLHF
TRBV6-2/TRBV6-3	TRBJ1-1	CASSPGTSITEAFF
TRBV21-1	TRBJ2-2	CASSKVAANTGELFF
TRBV28	TRBJ1-1	CASSTRQDTFAAFF
TRBV4-3	TRBJ2-6	CASSQSRGSGANVLTF
TRBV4-1	TRBJ1-4	CASSQVITRDSFEKLFF
TRBV7-2	TRBJ2-7	CASSYRTSGGTNEQYF
TRBV5-8	TRBJ1-5	CASSLGRIPDSNQPQHF
TRBV11-2	TRBJ2-7	CASSFGTGGNQYF
TRBV29-1	TRBJ2-7	CSAGQGPSYEQYF
TRBV6-5	TRBJ2-1	CASSSPRGGAYNEQFF
TRBV6-2/TRBV6-3	TRBJ1-5	CASSQDSTGNQPQHF
TRBV12-3/TRBV12-4	TRBJ2-2	CASSLTRGELFF
TRBV28	TRBJ1-2	CASREQGAIYGYTF
TRBV7-9	TRBJ1-6	CASSLLGQANSPLHF
TRBV4-1	TRBJ1-1	CASSHPRVVNTEAFF
TRBV29-1	TRBJ1-2	CSVEGSGNGYTF
TRBV9	TRBJ1-1	CASSVGGMNTEAFF
TRBV28	TRBJ2-7	CASSLIGTGNYEQYF
TRBV3-1/TRBV3-2	TRBJ1-1	CASSLVAGQTEAFF